The clone carrying this T cell receptor (beta chain) has just a few counts. Its cognate antigen is unknown. All gene names here are mouse names. The read terminates 4 residues ahead of where the CDR3 ends, so the germline J gene completes it. The entry originates in a study of CD8+ T cells in alopecia areata. Study-wide background: The graft donors were roughly 6-13-month-old C3H/HeJ mice with spontaneous alopecia, and their skin went to roughly 6-10-week-old female C3H/HeJ mice.

Findings and limits, study-wide: TCRs were shared less clearly across patients than in mice, possibly for HLA-related reasons. Compared with normal scalp, lesional scalp had higher clonality and more expanded CD8+ clones. Sequence data from scalp samples additionally include resident alphabeta T cells of normal skin.

Researchers sorted pooled cutaneous lymph node cells on the basis of CD4, CD8alpha, NKG2D, NKG2ACE and other markers. RNA was isolated and reverse transcribed to cDNA, the sequencing template. TCRdb's copy holds only in-frame clones and misses some; the assay was immunoSEQ multiplex PCR. The data show approximately 280,000 clones, with none appearing a single time. This CDR3 has 14 amino acids. The germline CDR1 and CDR2 sequences are NSQYPW and LRSPGD (reference sequence). V gave up 2 bases and J gave up 2 bases, with 9 bases separating them. The source material was CD4+ T cells sorted from a lymph node. The sequence was obtained from a C3H/HeJ mouse with alopecia areata. Mouse strain MHC haplotype: H2-k. The chain joins TRBV1 to TRBJ1-2, with a weak D call TRBD1 (6 bases). The sequenced CDR3 bases are TGCACCTGCAGTGCATCAGGGGATAACTCC. Residues: CTCSASGDNS. Given in full, the CDR3 is CTCSASGDNSDYTF.